These 14 T cell receptor beta chains were all obtained from the same sample, sequenced in a study of cytomegalovirus exposure and HLA in healthy donors (dated by TCRdb to the late 2010s). Preparation of the library involved the immunoSEQ multiplex PCR assay. For the multiplex PCR, a mixture combining 60 forward primers for TCR Vbeta segments and 13 reverse primers for TCR Jbeta segments was used. TCRdb took this table from immuneACCESS and kept in-frame rearrangements with V and J called. Such tables lack part of the clones; where checked against another copy, unresolved V genes explain under half of the gap, and the rest is unexplained. For this sample there are 100,000 to 150,000 clones; roughly 63% appear just once. The ten biggest clones cover around 1.6% of the sample. The sequencing sample was made of PBMCs. Every receptor here comes from a man aged 25-40 years in good health and CMV-seropositive.

The chain couples TRBV10-1 to TRBJ2-5; D is possibly TRBD1 (7 bases). CDR1 is WNHNN, CDR2 SYGVQD, per germline (reference sequence). There are 16 residues in the CDR3. Trimming left V 6 bases short and J 8 bases short, with 25 bases between. The CDR3 DNA reads TGCGCCAGCAGAGCGGGCCTGACAGGGAAGGAGGACACCCAGTACTTC. It translates to CASRAGLTGKEDTQYF.

This rearrangement joins TRBV6-5 to TRBJ1-1, with 8 bases matching TRBD1. The V and J ends lost 6 bases and 0 bases, in that order; junction bases with no gene match: 3. The V gene's germline CDR1 is MNHEY and CDR2 SVGAGI. The CDR3 is made up of 14 amino acids. The CDR3 protein is CASSRDRMNTEAFF. The CDR3 nucleotides are TGTGCCAGCAGCCGGGACAGGATGAACACTGAAGCTTTCTTT.

A few counts support this clone. The rearrangement links TRBV10-3 to TRBJ2-2, with D perhaps TRBD1 (6 bases). The V gene's germline CDR1 is ENHRY and CDR2 SYGVKD. The V end was cut by 4 bases, the J end by 0 bases, with 18 bases between. This CDR3 spans 18 amino acids. The CDR3 coding sequence is TGTGCCATCAGTGGTGACCTCGGACAGTTCGCGAACACCGGGGAGCTGTTTTTT. It is translated as CAISGDLGQFANTGELFF.

The CDR3 is CASSGDTRSQHF. The CDR3 bases are TGTGCCAGCAGCGGGGACACCCGCTCCCAGCATTTT. V usage is TRBV2 and J usage is TRBJ1-5; the D gene is possibly TRBD1 (6 bases). V lost 6 bases and J 11 bases, leaving 14 bases between the germline ends. The CDR3 sequence is 12 residues long. CDR1 and CDR2 (germline): SNHLY, FYNNEI.

This clone was recorded a few times. This chain joins TRBV19 and TRBJ2-1; a possible D gene is TRBD2 (6 bases). Germline CDR1 reads LNHDA; CDR2 reads SQIVND (reference sequence). Trimming pared 3 bases from V and 5 bases from J, leaving 11 bases between. This CDR3 spans 14 amino acids. CDR3 sequence reads: CASSMISSDNEQFF. The CDR3 DNA is TGTGCCAGTAGTATGATTTCTAGCGACAATGAGCAGTTCTTC.

This clone was detected only once. V gene TRBV28 combines with J gene TRBJ1-2; unclear D gene. Germline-derived CDR1 and CDR2 are MDHEN and SYDVKM. V lost 4 bases and J lost 4, with 13 bases in between. The CDR3 covers 14 residues. CDR3 loop: CASSSSRRRYGYTF. The CDR3 nucleotides read TGTGCCAGCAGTTCCTCTAGGCGGCGCTATGGCTACACCTTC.

This chain connects TRBV2 to TRBJ1-5, with D unclear. This CDR3 contains 13 residues. Trimming removed 5 bases from V and 5 bases from J, with 10 bases in between. Germline V gene data show CDR1 as SNHLY and CDR2 as FYNNEI. CDR3 bases: TGTGCCAGCAGTATTCAAGGAGATCAGCCCCAGCATTTT. This encodes CASSIQGDQPQHF.

Here the CDR3 reads CASSSPDRGPNTIYF. The CDR3 region has the DNA TGTGCCAGCAGCTCTCCGGACAGGGGGCCTAACACCATATATTTT. The chain recombines TRBV7-2 with TRBJ1-3; 11 bases are a match to TRBD1. The junction had 6 bases not matched to a gene; V was cut back by 4 bases and J by 7 bases. The CDR3 has 15 amino acids. In germline, CDR1 is SGHTA, CDR2 FQGNSA.

This clone came up once. The chain recombines TRBV7-9 with TRBJ1-2; TRBD1 matches at 8 bases. Trimming at V came to 5 bases and at J to 11 bases, leaving 13 bases not matched to a gene. CDR1 SEHNR and CDR2 FQNEAQ come from the germline V gene (reference sequence). The CDR3 contains 14 residues. DNA for the CDR3: TGTGCCAGCAGCCTGGATTTGGACAGGGTAGGATACACCTTC. Translating it yields CASSLDLDRVGYTF.

The V gene is TRBV9, the J gene TRBJ1-1, with no clear D. Germline V CDR1 and CDR2: SGDLS, YYNGEE. The length of the CDR3 is 14 residues. The ends were cut back, 0 bases at V and 0 bases at J, with 6 bases in the middle. The chain's CDR3 is CASSVDQMNTEAFF. The CDR3 DNA sequence: TGTGCCAGCAGCGTAGACCAGATGAACACTGAAGCTTTCTTT. The whole variable domain, remainder taken from reference TRBV9 and TRBJ1-1, is DSGVTQTPKHLITATGQRVTLRCSPRSGDLSVYWYQQSLDQGLQFLIQYYNGEERAKGNILERFSAQQFPDLHSELNLSSLELGDSALYFCASSVDQMNTEAFFGQGTRLTVV.

The rearrangement joins TRBV6-5 to TRBJ2-7; 10 bases match TRBD2. This CDR3 region has 14 residues. After removal of 5 bases from V and 2 bases from J, the junction contained 3 bases not matched to a gene. Germline V gene sequence: CDR1 MNHEY, CDR2 SVGAGI. CDR3 residues: CASSQLAGTYEQYF. The CDR3 nucleotides read TGTGCCAGCAGTCAACTAGCGGGAACCTACGAGCAGTACTTC.

The chain joins TRBV18 to TRBJ2-5; D might be TRBD1 (5 bases). Per the germline V gene, CDR1 is KGHSH and CDR2 is LQKENI. V shed 9 bases and J shed 0 bases, with 8 bases lying between them. The CDR3 is made up of 12 amino acids. CDR3 in amino acids: CASRQYQETQYF. CDR3 nucleotide sequence: TGTGCCAGTCGACAGTACCAAGAGACCCAGTACTTC. Drawing the rest from reference TRBV18 and TRBJ2-5, the complete variable domain is NAGVMQNPRHLVRRRGQEARLRCSPMKGHSHVYWYRQLPEEGLKFMVYLQKENIIDESGMPKERFSAEFPKEGPSILRIQQVVRGDSAAYFCASRQYQETQYFGPGTRLLVL.

The chain has TRBV19 and TRBJ1-2, with D possibly matching TRBD1 (5 bases). Per the germline V gene, CDR1 is LNHDA and CDR2 is SQIVND (reference sequence). V shed 5 bases and J shed 1 base, with 8 bases lying between them. The CDR3 extends over 13 amino acids. CDR3 protein: CASSWGINYGYTF. CDR3 sequence (DNA): TGTGCCAGTAGTTGGGGCATTAACTATGGCTACACCTTC.

The chain recombines TRBV2 with TRBJ2-1, with 11 bases matching TRBD2. The CDR3 consists of 17 residues. V trimming: 6 bases; J trimming: 12 bases; junction bases outside the gene matches: 19. Germline V gene lookup returns CDR1 SNHLY and CDR2 FYNNEI. CDR3 sequence reads: CASRKIAGGPRVGVQFF. In DNA form, the CDR3 reads TGTGCCAGCAGAAAAATAGCGGGAGGGCCGCGTGTTGGAGTGCAGTTCTTC.